Given below is one T cell receptor (beta chain) in context. This entry is derived from a study of control samples from healthy donors and cancer patients. Germline V gene sequence: CDR1 LGHNA, CDR2 YSLEER. The CDR3 totals 16 residues. V shed 1 base and J shed 0 bases, with 10 bases lying between them. Sequencing used immunoSEQ multiplex PCR; TCRdb keeps in-frame clones, though not all of them. The table shows over 65,000 clones, with roughly nine tenths occurring only once. The receptor's source is a woman aged 45 to 65 with colorectal cancer. This chain links TRBV4-3 with TRBJ1-3; D not resolved. Input material: PBMCs. The chain's CDR3 is CASSQASTGSGNTIYF. CDR3 coding DNA: TGCGCCAGCAGCCAAGCTTCCACCGGCTCTGGAAACACCATATATTTT.